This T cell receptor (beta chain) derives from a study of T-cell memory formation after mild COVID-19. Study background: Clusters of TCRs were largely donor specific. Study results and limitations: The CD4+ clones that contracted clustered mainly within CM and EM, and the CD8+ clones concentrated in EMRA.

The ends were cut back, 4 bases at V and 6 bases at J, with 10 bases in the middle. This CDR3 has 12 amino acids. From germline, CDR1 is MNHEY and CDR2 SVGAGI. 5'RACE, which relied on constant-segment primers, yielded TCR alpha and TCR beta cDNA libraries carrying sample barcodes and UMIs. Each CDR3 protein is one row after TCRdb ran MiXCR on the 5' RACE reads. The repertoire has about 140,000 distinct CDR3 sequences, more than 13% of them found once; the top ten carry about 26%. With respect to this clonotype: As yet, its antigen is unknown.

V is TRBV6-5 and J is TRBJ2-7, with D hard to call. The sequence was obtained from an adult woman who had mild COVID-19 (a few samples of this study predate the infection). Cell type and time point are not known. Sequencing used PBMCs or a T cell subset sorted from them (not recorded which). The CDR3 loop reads CASSFNSAEQYF. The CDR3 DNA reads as TGTGCCAGCAGTTTCAACAGCGCCGAGCAGTACTTC.